A single sample gave rise to the 27 T cell receptor beta chains below, sequenced in a study of T-cell reconstitution after alpha-beta-depleted transplantation in children. During its preparation, the TCRbeta library received unique molecular identifiers. TCRdb reanalysed the PCR reads using MiXCR and keeps one entry per CDR3 protein. This sample has a few hundred thousand distinct CDR3 sequences, with around 10% found just once. This specimen consisted of PBMCs from the stem cell graft donor, obtained from the stem cell graft. These TCRs come from a human donor who donated a stem cell graft to a child with acute lymphoblastic leukemia.

The gene calls are TRBV20-1 and TRBJ2-2, with 11 bases matching TRBD2. With V trimmed by 5 bases and J by 7 bases, 9 bases remained unmatched. Germline assignment: CDR1 DFQATT and CDR2 SNEGSKA (reference sequence). The CDR3 is 15 residues long. CDR3 loop: CSAPKTSGVGGELFF. The CDR3 DNA follows: TGCAGTGCTCCTAAGACTAGCGGGGTTGGCGGGGAGCTGTTTTTT.

This clonotype showed up many times. The V call is TRBV9, the J call TRBJ2-7; possibly TRBD1 for D (7 bases). Germline V gene data show CDR1 as SGDLS and CDR2 as YYNGEE. V was pared by 1 base and J by 2 bases, with 16 bases between. The CDR3 loop spans 16 amino acids. Here the CDR3 DNA reads TGTGCCAGCAGCGTAAGGGATCGGGGGACAGCCTACGAGCAGTACTTC. This gives the protein CASSVRDRGTAYEQYF.

This chain connects TRBV7-2 to TRBJ2-3, with 11 bases that match TRBD2. J lost 5 bases, V lost 0 bases, and 13 bases had no gene match. From germline, CDR1 is SGHTA and CDR2 FQGNSA. The CDR3 has 19 amino acids. DNA for the CDR3: TGTGCCAGCAGCTTAGCGCTCACAATAGCGGGGGGGCGGATAGATACGCAGTATTTT. Its translation: CASSLALTIAGGRIDTQYF.

This clonotype came up a few times. V usage is TRBV24-1 and J usage is TRBJ1-1, with D unclear. The CDR3 runs to 13 residues. Between the trimmed V and J ends, which lost 0 bases and 10 bases, there was a span of 11 bases. Germline V lookup: CDR1 KGHDR, CDR2 SFDVKD. CDR3 loop: CATSDLLMKVAFF. The CDR3 bases are TGTGCCACCAGTGATTTGCTAATGAAGGTAGCTTTCTTT.

The sample holds a few counts of this clonotype. V and J are TRBV7-8 and TRBJ2-1, with 8 nucleotides matching TRBD2. V lost 3 bases to trimming and J lost 8 bases; unmatched junction nucleotides: 18. CDR3 size: 18 residues. Germline CDR1 is SGHVS and CDR2 is FQNEAQ. CDR3 in amino acids: CASSLGVDSGLAWHEQFF. CDR3 bases: TGTGCCAGCAGCTTGGGGGTGGACAGTGGACTAGCTTGGCATGAGCAGTTCTTC. The whole variable domain, filled in from reference TRBV7-8 and TRBJ2-1, reads GAGVSQSPRYKVAKRGQDVALRCDPISGHVSLFWYQQALGQGPEFLTYFQNEAQLDKSGLPSDRFFAERPEGSVSTLKIQRTQQEDSAVYLCASSLGVDSGLAWHEQFFGPGTRLTVL.

This clonotype was seen a handful of times. DNA for the CDR3: TGTGCCACCGAGTCACCCACAGATACGCAGTATTTT. It specifies CATESPTDTQYF. The chain employs TRBV10-3 and TRBJ2-3, with D hard to call. Germline loops: CDR1 ENHRY, CDR2 SYGVKD. This CDR3 has 12 residues. V shed 10 bases and J shed 2 bases, with 10 bases lying between them.

This clonotype showed up just a few times. The rearrangement joins TRBV7-6 to TRBJ1-1, with 7 bases that match TRBD1. The CDR3 totals 13 residues. Trimming removed 4 bases from V and 7 bases from J; junction bases left unmatched: 6. CDR1 is SGHVS and CDR2 is FNYEAQ in the germline V gene. In nucleotides, the CDR3 is TGTGCCAGCAGCTGGAGACAGGGCAGTGAAGCTTTCTTT. It codes for CASSWRQGSEAFF.

J is TRBJ1-4 and V is TRBV7-8; D is undetermined. V was clipped by 2 bases and J by 0 bases, with 4 bases between them. The CDR3 runs to 14 residues. Germline V lookup: CDR1 SGHVS, CDR2 FQNEAQ. The CDR3 sequence is CASSLSATNEKLFF. DNA for the CDR3: TGTGCCAGCAGCTTATCGGCAACTAATGAAAAACTGTTTTTT.

This clonotype has a handful of counts. This chain links TRBV5-6 with TRBJ1-2; D not resolved. This CDR3 has 14 amino acids. Germline CDR1 reads SGHDT; CDR2 reads YYEEEE. The V and J ends lost 0 bases and 0 bases respectively, with 6 bases between them. The CDR3 DNA reads TGTGCCAGCAGCTTGGCTGTTTCTAACTATGGCTACACCTTC. This encodes CASSLAVSNYGYTF.

This clonotype was recorded a few times. This chain links TRBV6-5 with TRBJ1-3, with 11 bases identical to TRBD1. The CDR3 length is 17 residues. CDR1 and CDR2 (germline): MNHEY, SVGAGI. After removal of 4 bases from V and 1 base from J, the junction contained 6 bases not matched to a gene. CDR3 in DNA: TGTGCCAGCAGTTCCCTGGGACAGGGGGAATCTGGAAACACCATATATTTT. As protein: CASSSLGQGESGNTIYF.

Only a few counts were recorded for this clonotype. The chain has TRBV5-6 and TRBJ2-3; D tentatively fits TRBD1 or TRBD2 (5 bases each). Per the germline V gene, CDR1 is SGHDT and CDR2 is YYEEEE. V was cut by 4 bases and J by 4 bases, with 16 bases left in between. The CDR3 consists of 15 residues. For the CDR3, the DNA is TGTGCCAGCAGCCCGGTGATGGGGACCCCAGATACGCAGTATTTT. Protein sequence: CASSPVMGTPDTQYF.

This clonotype has a handful of counts. This sequence joins TRBV28 and TRBJ2-2, with a tentative D call TRBD2 (7 bases). Germline V CDR1 and CDR2: MDHEN, SYDVKM. CDR3 length: 14 residues. The V and J ends lost 5 bases and 6 bases respectively, with 13 bases between them. This chain's CDR3 is CASSVGGQAGELFF. The CDR3 DNA follows: TGTGCCAGCAGTGTGGGGGGGCAGGCCGGGGAGCTGTTTTTT. Based on the CDR3 plus reference TRBV28 and TRBJ2-2, the full variable domain is DVKVTQSSRYLVKRTGEKVFLECVQDMDHENMFWYRQDPGLGLRLIYFSYDVKMKEKGDIPEGYSVSREKKERFSLILESASTNQTSMYLCASSVGGQAGELFFGEGSRLTVL.

In this sample, this clonotype turned up a few times. The J gene is TRBJ1-3, the V gene TRBV12-3 or TRBV12-4, with D hard to call. This CDR3 has 14 residues. The ends were cut back, 8 bases at V and 3 bases at J, with 14 bases in the middle. CDR3: CASHSGVSGNTIYF. The DNA of the CDR3 is TGTGCCAGCCACTCAGGTGTTAGTGGAAACACCATATATTTT.

This clonotype came up many times. This chain links TRBV7-2 with TRBJ2-1; no clear D gene. This CDR3 has 16 residues. V lost 0 bases to trimming and J lost 2 bases, with 11 bases between them. The germline V gene has CDR1 SGHTA and CDR2 FQGNSA. The CDR3 DNA reads TGTGCCAGCAGCTTAGCCCACGGTGCTACCTACAATGAGCAGTTCTTC. The encoded protein is CASSLAHGATYNEQFF.

There are a few counts of this clonotype. The CDR3 coding sequence is TGCAGCGTTGAGGGGGGGTCTGGGGCCAACGTCCTGACTTTC. This encodes CSVEGGSGANVLTF. This chain joins TRBV29-1 and TRBJ2-6; 7 bases agree with TRBD2. This CDR3 has 14 amino acids. V was clipped by 3 bases and J by 1 base; unmatched bases: 0. Germline V gives CDR1 SQVTM, CDR2 ANQGSEA.

The gene calls are TRBV7-6 and TRBJ2-2; TRBD1 agrees at 8 bases. V gave up 1 base and J gave up 4 bases; unmatched junction bases: 5. CDR3 length: 16 residues. Germline loops: CDR1 SGHVS, CDR2 FNYEAQ. Here the CDR3 DNA reads TGTGCCAGCAGCTTAGTGGTGACAGGGGTCACCGGGGAGCTGTTTTTT. Its protein is CASSLVVTGVTGELFF.

The rearrangement links TRBV27 to TRBJ2-1; 11 bases fit TRBD2. Per the germline V gene, CDR1 is MNHEY and CDR2 is SMNVEV (reference sequence). V shed 8 bases, J shed 5 bases, and the junction held 5 bases outside the gene matches. CDR3 length: 14 residues. The CDR3 DNA follows: TGTGCCAGCCGACTAGCGGGGAGTAACAATGAGCAGTTCTTC. Translation: CASRLAGSNNEQFF.

This clonotype has a handful of counts. The V call is TRBV14, the J call TRBJ2-7; D remains unclear. V dropped 4 bases and J dropped 0 bases, with 19 bases sitting between them. The CDR3 loop spans 17 amino acids. Germline assignment: CDR1 SGHDN and CDR2 FVKESK. This CDR3 reads CASSPRSDHGISYEQYF. CDR3 sequence (DNA): TGTGCCAGCAGCCCACGATCTGACCACGGTATCTCCTACGAGCAGTACTTC.

In this sample, this clonotype turned up many times. This CDR3 reads CASRDTGRLNEKLFF. Written as DNA, the CDR3 is TGCGCCAGCAGGGACACAGGGCGTTTAAATGAAAAACTGTTTTTT. V usage is TRBV4-1 and J usage is TRBJ1-4, with a weak D call TRBD1 (6 bases). Germline assignment: CDR1 MGHRA and CDR2 YSYEKL. V was shortened by 6 bases and J by 5 bases, with 16 bases between the two germline ends. This CDR3 is 15 amino acids long.

This clonotype was found a few times. The genes are TRBV5-6 and TRBJ2-7, with D hard to call. V gave up 0 bases and J gave up 3 bases, with 13 bases separating them. Germline loops: CDR1 SGHDT, CDR2 YYEEEE. The CDR3 spans 15 residues. The CDR3 DNA is TGTGCCAGCAGCTTGGACCCCAGGACCCTCTACGAGCAGTACTTC. It encodes CASSLDPRTLYEQYF.

The sample holds many counts of this clonotype. This rearrangement joins TRBV3-1 to TRBJ2-7, with 10 bases identical to TRBD2. The CDR3 is made up of 15 amino acids. The V gene end was trimmed by 4 bases and the J gene end by 4 bases; junction bases not matched to a gene: 7. The V gene's germline CDR1 is LGHDT and CDR2 YNNKEL (reference sequence). The CDR3 coding sequence is TGTGCCAGCAGCCTGGGGACTAGCGCGGTTTACGAGCAGTACTTC. Translated, it gives CASSLGTSAVYEQYF.

The rearrangement uses TRBV5-1 and TRBJ2-7; TRBD1 aligns across 9 bases. The V and J ends lost 4 bases and 6 bases, in that order; junction bases with no gene match: 11. The CDR3 covers 15 residues. Per the germline V gene, CDR1 is SGHRS and CDR2 is YFSETQ. The chain's CDR3 is CASSPTGTGTGEQYF. DNA for the CDR3: TGCGCCAGCAGCCCCACCGGGACAGGGACAGGCGAGCAGTACTTC.

In this sample, this clonotype turned up many times. The chain combines TRBV12-3 or TRBV12-4 with TRBJ2-5; D unclear. The CDR3 is 12 residues long. Between the trimmed V and J ends, which lost 3 bases and 4 bases, there was a span of 6 bases. Here the CDR3 reads CASSFLRETQYF. In nucleotides, the CDR3 is TGTGCCAGCAGTTTCCTCCGAGAGACCCAGTACTTC.

This clonotype has a handful of counts. V is TRBV27 and J is TRBJ2-7; D is possibly TRBD2 (7 bases). Germline CDR1 is MNHEY and CDR2 is SMNVEV (reference sequence). Trimming stripped 6 bases from V and 0 bases from J, with 15 bases between. This CDR3 comprises 15 residues. As DNA, the CDR3 is TGTGCCAGCAGAGGGGGGGCAGTGAGCTCCTACGAGCAGTACTTC. This encodes CASRGGAVSSYEQYF.

This clonotype was seen many times. The chain couples TRBV27 to TRBJ1-1, with unresolved D. The CDR3 runs 12 residues. Germline V gene data show CDR1 as MNHEY and CDR2 as SMNVEV (reference sequence). The V end lost 7 bases, the J end lost 5 bases, and 11 bases lay between the germline ends. CDR3 sequence reads: CASTGLGTEAFF. As DNA, the CDR3 is TGTGCCAGCACCGGCCTGGGGACTGAAGCTTTCTTT.

The chain uses TRBV5-5 and TRBJ2-2; no reliable D call. The germline V and J ends were trimmed by 3 bases and 2 bases, with 8 bases remaining between them. CDR1 is SGHKS and CDR2 is YYEKEE in the germline V gene (reference sequence). The CDR3 has 14 residues. The CDR3 DNA reads as TGTGCCAGCAGCTCGTACCTCAACACCGGGGAGCTGTTTTTT. It yields the protein CASSSYLNTGELFF.

V gene TRBV19 combines with J gene TRBJ1-5; D possibly corresponds to TRBD1 (5 bases). This CDR3 is built from 17 residues. The V end was cut by 0 bases, the J end by 3 bases, with 15 bases between. Germline V gives CDR1 LNHDA, CDR2 SQIVND (reference sequence). The CDR3: CASSIDFSDSDNQPQHF. The CDR3 nucleotides read TGTGCCAGTAGTATAGATTTCTCAGACAGTGACAATCAGCCCCAGCATTTT.